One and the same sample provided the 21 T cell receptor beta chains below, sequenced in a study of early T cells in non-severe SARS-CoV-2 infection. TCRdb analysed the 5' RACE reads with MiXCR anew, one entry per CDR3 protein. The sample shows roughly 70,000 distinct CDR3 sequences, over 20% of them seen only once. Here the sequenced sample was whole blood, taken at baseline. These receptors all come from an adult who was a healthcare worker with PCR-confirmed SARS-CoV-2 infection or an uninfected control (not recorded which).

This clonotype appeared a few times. The CDR3 DNA is TGTGCCAGCAGCCAAGAAGATACGCAGTATTTT. It encodes CASSQEDTQYF. This chain links TRBV3-1 with TRBJ2-3; D is unclear. This CDR3 has 11 amino acids. Deletions cut 0 bases from V and 5 bases from J, with 0 bases between. Germline V CDR1 and CDR2: LGHDT, YNNKEL (reference sequence).

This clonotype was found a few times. The CDR3 sequence is CASSLAGSSYNEQFF. The CDR3 DNA reads TGTGCCAGCAGCCTGGCGGGGTCCTCCTACAATGAGCAGTTCTTC. The chain joins TRBV6-1 to TRBJ2-1; tentative D call: TRBD2 (6 bases). Per the germline V gene, CDR1 is MNHNS and CDR2 is SASEGT. V dropped 6 bases and J dropped 0 bases, with 12 bases sitting between them. The CDR3 runs 15 residues.

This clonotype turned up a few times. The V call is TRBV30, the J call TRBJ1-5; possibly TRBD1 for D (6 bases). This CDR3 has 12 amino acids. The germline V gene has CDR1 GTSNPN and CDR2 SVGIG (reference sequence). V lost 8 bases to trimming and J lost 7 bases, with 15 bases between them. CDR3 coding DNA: TGTGCCATAGGGGGTATCGGGCAGCCCCAGCATTTT. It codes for CAIGGIGQPQHF.

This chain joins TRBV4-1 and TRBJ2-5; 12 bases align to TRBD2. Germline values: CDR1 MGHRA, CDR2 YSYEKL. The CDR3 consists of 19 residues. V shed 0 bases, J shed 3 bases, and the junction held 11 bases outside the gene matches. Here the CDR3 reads CASSQDRRLAGGLEETQYF. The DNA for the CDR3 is TGCGCCAGCAGCCAAGATCGGCGGCTAGCGGGGGGGCTGGAAGAGACCCAGTACTTC.

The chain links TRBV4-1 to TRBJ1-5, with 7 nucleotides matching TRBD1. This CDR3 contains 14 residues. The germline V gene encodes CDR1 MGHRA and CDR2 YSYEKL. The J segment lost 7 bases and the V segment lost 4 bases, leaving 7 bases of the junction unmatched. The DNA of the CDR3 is TGCGCCAGCAGCCTGACCGGGACAGCCCAGCCCCAGCATTTT. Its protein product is CASSLTGTAQPQHF.

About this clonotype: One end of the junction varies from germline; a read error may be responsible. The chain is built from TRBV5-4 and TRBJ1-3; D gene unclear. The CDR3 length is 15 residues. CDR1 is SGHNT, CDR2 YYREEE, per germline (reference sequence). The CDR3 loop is CASNLAGGAGNTIYF. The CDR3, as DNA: TGTGCCAGCAACTTGGCCGGAGGAGCCGGAAACACCATATATTTT.

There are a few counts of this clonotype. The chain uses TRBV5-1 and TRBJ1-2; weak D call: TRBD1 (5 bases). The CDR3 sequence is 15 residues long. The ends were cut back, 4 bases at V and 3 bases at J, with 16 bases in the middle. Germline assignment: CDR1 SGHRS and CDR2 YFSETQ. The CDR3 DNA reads TGCGCCAGCAGCGATCCGGGACCCGAGGACTATGGCTACACCTTC. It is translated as CASSDPGPEDYGYTF.

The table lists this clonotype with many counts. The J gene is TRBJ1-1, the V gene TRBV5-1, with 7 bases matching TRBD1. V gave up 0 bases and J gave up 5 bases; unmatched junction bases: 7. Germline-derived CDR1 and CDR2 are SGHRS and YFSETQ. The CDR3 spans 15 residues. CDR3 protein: CASSLGGGGETEAFF. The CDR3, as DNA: TGCGCCAGCAGCTTGGGAGGGGGCGGCGAGACTGAAGCTTTCTTT.

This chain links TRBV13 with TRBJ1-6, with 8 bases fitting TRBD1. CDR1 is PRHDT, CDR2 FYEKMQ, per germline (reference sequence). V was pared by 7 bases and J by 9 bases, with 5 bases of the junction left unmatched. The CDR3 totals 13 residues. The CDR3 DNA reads TGTGCCAGCACCAAGACAGGGGTTTCACCCCTCCACTTT. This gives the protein CASTKTGVSPLHF.

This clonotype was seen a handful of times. The CDR3 coding sequence is TGTGCCAGCAGAGCATCAGGGGGGGCCGGGGAGACCCAGTACTTC. Its protein is CASRASGGAGETQYF. V and J are TRBV11-2 and TRBJ2-5; D may be TRBD1 or TRBD2 (7 bases each). CDR1 SGHAT and CDR2 FQNNGV come from the germline V gene. Trimming removed 6 bases from V and 5 bases from J, with 19 bases in between. The CDR3 covers 15 residues.

CDR3 residues: CAWNRPGYGYTF. The CDR3 DNA is TGTGCCTGGAATAGACCGGGGTATGGCTACACCTTC. The chain uses TRBV30 and TRBJ1-2; D is unresolved. The CDR3 is 12 amino acids. Trimming took off 4 bases at V and 5 bases at J, with 11 bases between the two ends. Germline V gives CDR1 GTSNPN, CDR2 SVGIG (reference sequence).

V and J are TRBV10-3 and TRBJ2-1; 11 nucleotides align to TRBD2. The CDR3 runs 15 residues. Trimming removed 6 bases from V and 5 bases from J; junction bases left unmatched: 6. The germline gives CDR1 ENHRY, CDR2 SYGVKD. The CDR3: CAISPTSGGDNEQFF. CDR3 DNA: TGTGCCATCAGCCCTACTAGCGGGGGAGACAATGAGCAGTTCTTC.

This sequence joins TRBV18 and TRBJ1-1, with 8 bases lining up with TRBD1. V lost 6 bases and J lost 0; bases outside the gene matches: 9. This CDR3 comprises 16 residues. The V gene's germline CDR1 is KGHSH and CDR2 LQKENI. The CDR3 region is CASSTGTGDMNTEAFF. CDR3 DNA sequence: TGTGCCAGCTCGACCGGGACAGGAGACATGAACACTGAAGCTTTCTTT. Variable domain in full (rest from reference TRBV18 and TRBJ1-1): NAGVMQNPRHLVRRRGQEARLRCSPMKGHSHVYWYRQLPEEGLKFMVYLQKENIIDESGMPKERFSAEFPKEGPSILRIQQVVRGDSAAYFCASSTGTGDMNTEAFFGQGTRLTVV.

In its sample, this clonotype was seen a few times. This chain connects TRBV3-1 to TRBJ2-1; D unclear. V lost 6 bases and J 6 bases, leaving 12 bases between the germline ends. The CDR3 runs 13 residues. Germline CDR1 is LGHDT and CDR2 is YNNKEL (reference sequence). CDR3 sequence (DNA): TGTGCCAGCAGATTGGACGCACTCAATGAGCAGTTCTTC. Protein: CASRLDALNEQFF.

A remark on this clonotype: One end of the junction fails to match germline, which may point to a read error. CDR3 in amino acids: CASSQGLPAGAATSTQYF. DNA of the CDR3: TGTGCGAGCAGCCAAGGGCTACCGGCGGGGGCCGCGACCAGTACGCAGTATTTT. V usage is TRBV3-1 and J usage is TRBJ2-3; perhaps TRBD2 as D (7 bases). In germline, CDR1 is LGHDT, CDR2 YNNKEL (reference sequence). The CDR3 sequence is 18 residues long.

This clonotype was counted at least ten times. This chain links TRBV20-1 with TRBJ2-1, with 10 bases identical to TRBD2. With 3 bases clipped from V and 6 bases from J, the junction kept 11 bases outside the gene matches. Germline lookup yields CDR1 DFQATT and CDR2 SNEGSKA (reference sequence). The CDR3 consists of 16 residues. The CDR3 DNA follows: TGCAGTGCTAGCCTGCCTCTAGCGGGGGAACGCAATGAGCAGTTCTTC. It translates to CSASLPLAGERNEQFF.

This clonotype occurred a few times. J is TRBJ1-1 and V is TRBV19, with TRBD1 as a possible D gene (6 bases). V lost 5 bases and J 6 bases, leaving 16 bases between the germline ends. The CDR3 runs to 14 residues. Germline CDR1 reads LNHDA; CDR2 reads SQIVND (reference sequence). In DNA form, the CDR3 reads TGTGCCAGTAGTCTCATACAGGGAACGGCTGAAGCTTTCTTT. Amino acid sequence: CASSLIQGTAEAFF.

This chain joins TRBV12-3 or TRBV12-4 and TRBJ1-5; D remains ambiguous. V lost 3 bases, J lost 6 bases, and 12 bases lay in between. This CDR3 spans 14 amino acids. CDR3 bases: TGTGCCAGCAGTTTGGAGAGGCAAGGTCAGCCCCAGCATTTT. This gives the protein CASSLERQGQPQHF.

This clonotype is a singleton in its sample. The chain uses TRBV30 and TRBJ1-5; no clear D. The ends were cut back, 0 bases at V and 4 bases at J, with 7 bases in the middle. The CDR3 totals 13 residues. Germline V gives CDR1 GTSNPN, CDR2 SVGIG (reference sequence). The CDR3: CAWSVELNQPQHF. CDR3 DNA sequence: TGTGCCTGGAGTGTTGAACTTAATCAGCCCCAGCATTTT.

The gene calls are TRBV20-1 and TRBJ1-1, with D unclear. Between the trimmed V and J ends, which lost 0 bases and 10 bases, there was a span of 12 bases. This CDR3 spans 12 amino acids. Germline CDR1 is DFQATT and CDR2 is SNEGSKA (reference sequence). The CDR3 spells CSARDPRSGAFF. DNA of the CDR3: TGCAGTGCTAGAGATCCCCGTTCCGGAGCTTTCTTT.

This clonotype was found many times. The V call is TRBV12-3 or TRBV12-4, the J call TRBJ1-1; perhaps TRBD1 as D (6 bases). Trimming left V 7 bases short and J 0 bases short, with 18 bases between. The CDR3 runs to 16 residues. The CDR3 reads CASTPGRGKMNTEAFF. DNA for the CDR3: TGTGCCAGCACCCCAGGAAGGGGGAAGATGAACACTGAAGCTTTCTTT.